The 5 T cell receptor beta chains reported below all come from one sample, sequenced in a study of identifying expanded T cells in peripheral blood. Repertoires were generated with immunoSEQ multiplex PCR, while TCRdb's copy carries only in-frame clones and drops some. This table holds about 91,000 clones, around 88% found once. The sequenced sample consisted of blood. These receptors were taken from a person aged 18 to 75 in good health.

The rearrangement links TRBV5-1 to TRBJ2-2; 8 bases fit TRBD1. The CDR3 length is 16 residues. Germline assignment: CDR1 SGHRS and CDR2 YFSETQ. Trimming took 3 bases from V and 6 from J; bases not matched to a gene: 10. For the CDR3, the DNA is TGCGCCAGCAGCTCTCAGGGGGCTGGGATGGCCGGGGAGCTGTTTTTT. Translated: CASSSQGAGMAGELFF.

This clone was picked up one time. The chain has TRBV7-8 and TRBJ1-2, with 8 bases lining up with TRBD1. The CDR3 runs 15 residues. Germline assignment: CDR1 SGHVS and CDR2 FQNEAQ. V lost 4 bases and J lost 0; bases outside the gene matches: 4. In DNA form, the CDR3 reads TGTGCCAGCAGCTGGGGACAGGATCCTAACTATGGCTACACCTTC. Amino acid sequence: CASSWGQDPNYGYTF.

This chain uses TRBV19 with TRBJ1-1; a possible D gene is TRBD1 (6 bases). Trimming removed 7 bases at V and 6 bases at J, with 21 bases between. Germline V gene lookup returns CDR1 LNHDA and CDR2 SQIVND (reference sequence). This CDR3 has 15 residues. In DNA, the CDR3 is TGTGCCAGTACTCGACAGGTGGGTACGGGGGCTGAAGCTTTCTTT. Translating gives CASTRQVGTGAEAFF.

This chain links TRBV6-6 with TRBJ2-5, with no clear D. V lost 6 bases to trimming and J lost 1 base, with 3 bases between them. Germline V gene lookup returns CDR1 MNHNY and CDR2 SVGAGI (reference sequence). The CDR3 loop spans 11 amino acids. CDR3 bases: TGTGCCAGCAGATTCCAAGAGACCCAGTACTTC. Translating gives CASRFQETQYF.

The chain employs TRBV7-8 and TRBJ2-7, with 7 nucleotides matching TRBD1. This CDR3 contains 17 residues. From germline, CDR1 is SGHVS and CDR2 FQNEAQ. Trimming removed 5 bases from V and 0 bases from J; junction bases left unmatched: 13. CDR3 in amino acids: CASSTKVRGLGSYEQYF. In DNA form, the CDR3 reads TGTGCCAGCAGCACAAAAGTGAGGGGGCTAGGCTCCTACGAGCAGTACTTC.